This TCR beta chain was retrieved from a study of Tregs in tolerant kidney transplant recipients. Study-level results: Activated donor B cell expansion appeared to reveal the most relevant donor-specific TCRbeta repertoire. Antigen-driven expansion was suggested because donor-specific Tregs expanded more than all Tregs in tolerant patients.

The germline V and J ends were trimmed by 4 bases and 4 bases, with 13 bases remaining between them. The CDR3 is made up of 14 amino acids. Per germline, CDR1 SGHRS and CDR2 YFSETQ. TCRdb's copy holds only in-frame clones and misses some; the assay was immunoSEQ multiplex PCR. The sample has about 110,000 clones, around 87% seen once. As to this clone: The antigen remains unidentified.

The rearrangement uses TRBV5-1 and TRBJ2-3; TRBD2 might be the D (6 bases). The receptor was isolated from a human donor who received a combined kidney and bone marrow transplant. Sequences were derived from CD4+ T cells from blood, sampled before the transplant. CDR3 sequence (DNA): TGCGCCAGCAGCCCCGGTTCGGGGGCAGATACGCAGTATTTT. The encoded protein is CASSPGSGADTQYF.